Listed below are T cell receptor beta chains from one sample, sequenced in a study of blood T cell repertoires in COVID-19. Clones were read by immunoSEQ multiplex PCR, and TCRdb kept only the in-frame ones, dropping some. The sample has 55,000 to 65,000 clones; more than 90% are singletons. The specimen was peripheral blood. Source of these receptors: a man aged 55 to 70 with acute or convalescent COVID-19. The conserved cysteine and the conserved F or W are not part of the CDR3 here.

TRBJ1-2 TRBV28 12 ASIKWTENYGYT
TRBJ2-2 TRBV6-4 12 ASRRRRSNGELF
TRBJ1-2 TRBV7-8 13 ASSLEGERRAGYT
TRBJ2-7 TRBV6-4 12 ASSDSGHGREQY
TRBJ2-7 TRBV30 10 AWSGTGGEQY
TRBJ1-6 TRBV2 11 ASGGDFSSPLH
TRBJ2-1 TRBV6-2/TRBV6-3 14 ASSYGLAGGWDEQF
TRBJ1-1 TRBV2 12 ASSEAGGGTEAF
TRBJ2-2 TRBV7-3 10 ASSFNAGELF
TRBJ2-2 TRBV30 13 AWSVTPGNTGELF
TRBJ2-3 TRBV28 15 ASSYHRLAGEYDTQY
TRBJ1-4 TRBV13 13 ASSSRGGSGEKLF
TRBJ1-2 TRBV4-2 14 ASSQDGGGTERGYT
TRBJ1-4 TRBV25-1 16 ASSVWDRGIGLGEKLF
TRBJ1-1 TRBV19 13 ASSSAGTGGDSAF
TRBJ2-7 TRBV6-1 15 ASSELVGSSGSYEQY
TRBJ2-1 TRBV2 14 ASIDLTGESYNEQF
TRBJ1-1 TRBV6-2/TRBV6-3 10 ASSYGSAEAF
TRBJ2-7 TRBV5-4 13 ASSLVAGGPSEQY
TRBJ1-2 TRBV2 11 ASIRTGVGGYT
TRBJ2-1 TRBV20-1 9 SARDRNEQF
TRBJ2-1 TRBV6-5 12 ASSTDTDYNEQF
TRBJ2-3 TRBV7-2 10 ASSVLTDTQY
TRBJ1-5 TRBV6-5 13 ASSSGTVSNQPQH
TRBJ1-6 TRBV7-2 13 ASSPGKGEESPLH
TRBJ1-1 TRBV2 11 ASTENRNTEAF
TRBJ1-5 TRBV9 12 ASSETGQDQPQH
TRBJ2-1 TRBV5-1 13 ASTTSGSGRDEQF
TRBJ1-1 TRBV29-1 9 SVSRRTEAF
TRBJ2-7 TRBV28 12 ASSDTLSTYEQY
TRBJ1-5 TRBV18 12 ASSPDRGQQPQH
TRBJ1-1 TRBV5-1 15 ASSHASIVKGFPEAF
TRBJ2-1 TRBV3-1/TRBV3-2 15 ASSQEASPSSYNEQF
TRBJ1-2 TRBV30 13 AWSDVPGDEGGYT
TRBJ2-1 TRBV7-3 10 ASSRGSNEQF
TRBJ1-5 TRBV9 12 ASSVEGINQPQH
TRBJ2-7 TRBV9 12 ASSPLAGTYEQY
TRBJ2-2 TRBV9 13 ASSPTGRGTGELF
TRBJ1-1 TRBV28 15 ASSLLPSGGENTEAF
TRBJ1-5 TRBV6-2/TRBV6-3 16 ASSSFPPGRSSNQPQH
TRBJ1-1 TRBV10-3 11 AIVDSGNTEAF
TRBJ1-2 TRBV11-3 13 ASSLTGQGDYGYT
TRBJ2-7 TRBV6-5 13 ASSSLGERSYEQY
TRBJ1-2 TRBV3-1/TRBV3-2 12 ASSQPGQNYGYT